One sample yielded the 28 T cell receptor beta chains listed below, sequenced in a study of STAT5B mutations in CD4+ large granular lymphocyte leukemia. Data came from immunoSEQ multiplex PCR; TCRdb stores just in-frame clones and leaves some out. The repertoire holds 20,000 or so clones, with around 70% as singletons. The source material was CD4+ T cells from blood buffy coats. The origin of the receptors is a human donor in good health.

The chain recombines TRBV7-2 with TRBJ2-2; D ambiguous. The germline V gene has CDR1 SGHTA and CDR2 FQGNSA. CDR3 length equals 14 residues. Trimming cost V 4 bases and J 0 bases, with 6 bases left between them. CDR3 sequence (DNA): TGTGCCAGCAGCTCACAAGCGAACACCGGGGAGCTGTTTTTT. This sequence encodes CASSSQANTGELFF.

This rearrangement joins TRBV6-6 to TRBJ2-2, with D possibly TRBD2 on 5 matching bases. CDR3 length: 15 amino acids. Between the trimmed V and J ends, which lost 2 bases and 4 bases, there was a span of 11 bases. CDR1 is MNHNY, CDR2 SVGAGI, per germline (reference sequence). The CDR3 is CASSYLGSGTGELFF. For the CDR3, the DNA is TGTGCCAGCAGTTACCTAGGGAGCGGCACCGGGGAGCTGTTTTTT.

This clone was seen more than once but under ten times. Here the CDR3 DNA reads TGTGCCAGCAGCCGCCCTGGGGGAGCAATGTCCCCCTACGAGCAGTACTTC. Its translation: CASSRPGGAMSPYEQYF. This rearrangement joins TRBV5-6 to TRBJ2-7; D is perhaps TRBD1 or TRBD2 (5 bases each). In germline, CDR1 is SGHDT, CDR2 YYEEEE. The CDR3 loop spans 17 amino acids. The V end lost 4 bases, the J end lost 2 bases, and 22 bases lay between the germline ends. The full variable domain, in which reference TRBV5-6 and TRBJ2-7 provide the parts outside the CDR3, is DAGVTQSPTHLIKTRGQQVTLRCSPKSGHDTVSWYQQALGQGPQFIFQYYEEEERQRGNFPDRFSGHQFPNYSSELNVNALLLGDSALYLCASSRPGGAMSPYEQYFGPGTRLTVT.

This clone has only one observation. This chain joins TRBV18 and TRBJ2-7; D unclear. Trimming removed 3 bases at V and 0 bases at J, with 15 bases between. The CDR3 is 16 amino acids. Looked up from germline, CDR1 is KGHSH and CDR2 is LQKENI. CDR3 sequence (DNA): TGTGCCAGCTCACCTCGGCCAGGAAGGAGCTCCTACGAGCAGTACTTC. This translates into CASSPRPGRSSYEQYF.

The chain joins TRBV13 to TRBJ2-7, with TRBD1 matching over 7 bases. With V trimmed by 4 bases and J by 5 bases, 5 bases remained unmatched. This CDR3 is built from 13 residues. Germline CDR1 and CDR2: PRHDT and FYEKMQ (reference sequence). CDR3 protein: CASSSGQSHEQYF. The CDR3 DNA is TGTGCCAGCAGCTCGGGACAGTCCCACGAGCAGTACTTC.

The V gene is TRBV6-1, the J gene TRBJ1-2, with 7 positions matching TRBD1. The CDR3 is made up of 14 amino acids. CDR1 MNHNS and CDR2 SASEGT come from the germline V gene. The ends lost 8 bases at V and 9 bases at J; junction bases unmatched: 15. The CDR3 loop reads CASVARQGIESYTF. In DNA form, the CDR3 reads TGTGCCAGCGTAGCTCGACAGGGAATTGAGAGCTACACCTTC.

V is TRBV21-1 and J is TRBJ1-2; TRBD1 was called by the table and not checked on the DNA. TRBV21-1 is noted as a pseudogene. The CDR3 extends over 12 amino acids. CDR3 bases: TGTGCCAGCACGCAGGGCCAATATGGCTACACCTTC. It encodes CASTQGQYGYTF.

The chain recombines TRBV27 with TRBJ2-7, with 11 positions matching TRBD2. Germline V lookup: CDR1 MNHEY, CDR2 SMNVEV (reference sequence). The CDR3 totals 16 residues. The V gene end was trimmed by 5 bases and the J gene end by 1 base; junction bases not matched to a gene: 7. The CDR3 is CASSGFGTSGSYEQYF. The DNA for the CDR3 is TGTGCCAGCAGTGGATTCGGGACTAGCGGATCCTACGAGCAGTACTTC.

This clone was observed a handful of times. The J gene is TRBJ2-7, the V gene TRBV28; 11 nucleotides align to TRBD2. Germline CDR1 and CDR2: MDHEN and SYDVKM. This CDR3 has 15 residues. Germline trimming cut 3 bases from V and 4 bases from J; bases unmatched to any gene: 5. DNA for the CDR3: TGTGCCAGCAGTTTCCTAGCGGGAGGACGGTACGAGCAGTACTTC. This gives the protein CASSFLAGGRYEQYF. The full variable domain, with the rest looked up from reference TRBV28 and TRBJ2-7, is DVKVTQSSRYLVKRTGEKVFLECVQDMDHENMFWYRQDPGLGLRLIYFSYDVKMKEKGDIPEGYSVSREKKERFSLILESASTNQTSMYLCASSFLAGGRYEQYFGPGTRLTVT.

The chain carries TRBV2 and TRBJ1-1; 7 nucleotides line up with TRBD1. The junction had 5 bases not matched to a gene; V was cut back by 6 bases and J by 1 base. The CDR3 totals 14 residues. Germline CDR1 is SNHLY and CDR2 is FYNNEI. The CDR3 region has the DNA TGTGCCAGCAGGATTACAGGGGAGAACACTGAAGCTTTCTTT. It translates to CASRITGENTEAFF.

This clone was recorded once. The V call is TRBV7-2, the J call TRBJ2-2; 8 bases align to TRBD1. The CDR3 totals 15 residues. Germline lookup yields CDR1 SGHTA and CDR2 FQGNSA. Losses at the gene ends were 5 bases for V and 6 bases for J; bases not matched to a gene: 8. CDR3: CASSAWTGIAGELFF. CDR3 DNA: TGTGCCAGCAGCGCCTGGACAGGGATCGCCGGGGAGCTGTTTTTT.

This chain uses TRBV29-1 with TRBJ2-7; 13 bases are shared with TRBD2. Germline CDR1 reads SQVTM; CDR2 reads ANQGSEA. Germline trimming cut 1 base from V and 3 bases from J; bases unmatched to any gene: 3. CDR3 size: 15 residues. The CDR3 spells CSVEGTSGSIYEQYF. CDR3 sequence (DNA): TGCAGCGTTGAAGGGACTAGCGGGAGTATCTACGAGCAGTACTTC.

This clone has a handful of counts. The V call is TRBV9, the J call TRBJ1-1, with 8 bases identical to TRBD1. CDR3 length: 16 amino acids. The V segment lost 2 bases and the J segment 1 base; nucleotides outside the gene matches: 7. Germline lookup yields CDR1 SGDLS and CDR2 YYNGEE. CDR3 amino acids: CASSVTGVVTNTEAFF. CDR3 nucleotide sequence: TGTGCCAGCAGCGTGACAGGGGTTGTAACGAACACTGAAGCTTTCTTT.

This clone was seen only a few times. The CDR3 loop reads CAATVTGELFF. In nucleotides, the CDR3 is TGTGCCGCGACGGTAACCGGGGAGCTGTTTTTT. V usage is TRBV11-2 and J usage is TRBJ2-2, with unresolved D. The CDR3 consists of 11 residues. V was shortened by 11 bases and J by 5 bases, with 9 bases between the two germline ends. Germline V gene data show CDR1 as SGHAT and CDR2 as FQNNGV.

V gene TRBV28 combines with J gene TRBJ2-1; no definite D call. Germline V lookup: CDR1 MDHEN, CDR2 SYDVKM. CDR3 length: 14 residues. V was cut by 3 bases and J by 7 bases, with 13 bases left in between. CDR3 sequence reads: CASSFVNGRNEQFF. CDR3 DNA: TGTGCCAGCAGTTTCGTCAATGGACGGAATGAGCAGTTCTTC.

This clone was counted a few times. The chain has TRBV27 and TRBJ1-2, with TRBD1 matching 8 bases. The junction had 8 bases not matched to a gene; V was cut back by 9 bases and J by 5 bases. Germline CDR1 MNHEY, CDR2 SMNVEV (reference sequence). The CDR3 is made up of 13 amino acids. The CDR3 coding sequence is TGTGCCAGTTGTCCCGGGGACAGGTATGGCTACACCTTC. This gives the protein CASCPGDRYGYTF.

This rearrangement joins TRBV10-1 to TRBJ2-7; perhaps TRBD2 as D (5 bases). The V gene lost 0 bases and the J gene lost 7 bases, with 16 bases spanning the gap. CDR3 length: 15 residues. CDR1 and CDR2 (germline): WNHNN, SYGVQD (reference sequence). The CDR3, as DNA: TGCGCCAGCAGTGAGTCGACGGGGTTTCCGGGGGAGCAGTACTTC. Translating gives CASSESTGFPGEQYF.

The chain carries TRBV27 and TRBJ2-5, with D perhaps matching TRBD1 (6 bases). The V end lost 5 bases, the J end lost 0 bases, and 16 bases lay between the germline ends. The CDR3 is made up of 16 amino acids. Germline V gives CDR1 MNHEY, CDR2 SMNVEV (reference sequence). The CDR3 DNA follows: TGTGCCAGCAGTGAGGGGCAGGGGCGGTACCAAGAGACCCAGTACTTC. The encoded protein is CASSEGQGRYQETQYF.

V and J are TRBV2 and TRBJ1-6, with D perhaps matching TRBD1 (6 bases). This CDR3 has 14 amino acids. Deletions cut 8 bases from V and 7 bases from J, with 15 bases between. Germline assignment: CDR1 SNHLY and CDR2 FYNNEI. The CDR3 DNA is TGTGCCAGCCGTTACCGGGACAACAATTCACCCCTCCACTTT. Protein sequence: CASRYRDNNSPLHF.

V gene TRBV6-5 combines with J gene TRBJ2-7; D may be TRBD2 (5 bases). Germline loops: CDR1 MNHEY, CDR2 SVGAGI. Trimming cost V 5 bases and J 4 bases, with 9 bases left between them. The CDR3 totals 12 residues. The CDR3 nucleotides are TGTGCCAGCAGTCGCGGCGGGTACGAGCAGTACTTC. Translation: CASSRGGYEQYF.

CDR3 nucleotides: TGTGCCAGCAGCCTATTGGGACTGTTTCAAGAAGCTTTCTTT. This translates into CASSLLGLFQEAFF. The chain recombines TRBV5-6 with TRBJ1-1; D may be TRBD1 (5 bases). Germline V CDR1 and CDR2: SGHDT, YYEEEE. V lost 4 bases and J lost 8, with 18 bases in between. The CDR3 has 14 amino acids.

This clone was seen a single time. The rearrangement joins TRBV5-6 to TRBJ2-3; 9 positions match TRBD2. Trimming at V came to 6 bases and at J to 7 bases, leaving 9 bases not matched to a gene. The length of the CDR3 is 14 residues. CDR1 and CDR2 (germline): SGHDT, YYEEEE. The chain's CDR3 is CASTSAGGKNTQYF. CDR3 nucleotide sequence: TGTGCCAGCACTTCAGCGGGGGGTAAAAATACGCAGTATTTT.

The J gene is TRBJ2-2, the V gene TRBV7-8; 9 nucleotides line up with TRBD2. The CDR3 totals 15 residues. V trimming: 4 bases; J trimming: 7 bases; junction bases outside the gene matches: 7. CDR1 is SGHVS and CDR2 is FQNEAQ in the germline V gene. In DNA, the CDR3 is TGTGCCAGCAGCTCTTATAGCGGGAGAGTCGGGGAGCTGTTTTTT. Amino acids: CASSSYSGRVGELFF. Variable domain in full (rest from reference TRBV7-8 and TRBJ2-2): GAGVSQSPRYKVAKRGQDVALRCDPISGHVSLFWYQQALGQGPEFLTYFQNEAQLDKSGLPSDRFFAERPEGSVSTLKIQRTQQEDSAVYLCASSSYSGRVGELFFGEGSRLTVL.

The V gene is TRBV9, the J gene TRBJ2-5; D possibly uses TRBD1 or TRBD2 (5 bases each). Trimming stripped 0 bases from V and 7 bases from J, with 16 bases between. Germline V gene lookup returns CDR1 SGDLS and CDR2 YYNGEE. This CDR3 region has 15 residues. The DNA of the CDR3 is TGTGCCAGCAGCGTAGGGGACCCCGGGGTAGGGACCCAGTACTTC. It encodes CASSVGDPGVGTQYF.

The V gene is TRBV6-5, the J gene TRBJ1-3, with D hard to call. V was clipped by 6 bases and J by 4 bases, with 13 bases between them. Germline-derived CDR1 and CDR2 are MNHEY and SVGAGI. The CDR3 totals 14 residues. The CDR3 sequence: CASSRPGPGNTIYF. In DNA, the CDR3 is TGTGCCAGCAGCCGACCCGGCCCGGGAAACACCATATATTTT.

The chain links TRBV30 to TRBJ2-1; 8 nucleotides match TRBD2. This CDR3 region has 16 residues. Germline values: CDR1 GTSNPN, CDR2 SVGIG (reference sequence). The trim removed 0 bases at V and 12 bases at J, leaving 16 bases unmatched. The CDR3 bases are TGTGCCTGGAGTGTTAGGGCGGGAGGCCGAGTGCATAGGCAGTTCTTC. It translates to CAWSVRAGGRVHRQFF.

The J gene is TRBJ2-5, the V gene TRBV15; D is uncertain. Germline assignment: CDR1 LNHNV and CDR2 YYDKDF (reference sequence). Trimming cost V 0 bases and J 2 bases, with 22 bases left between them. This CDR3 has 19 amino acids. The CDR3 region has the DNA TGTGCCACCAGCAGAGATCTAGGGCATGCTAAGGCTGAGCAAGAGACCCAGTACTTC. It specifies CATSRDLGHAKAEQETQYF.

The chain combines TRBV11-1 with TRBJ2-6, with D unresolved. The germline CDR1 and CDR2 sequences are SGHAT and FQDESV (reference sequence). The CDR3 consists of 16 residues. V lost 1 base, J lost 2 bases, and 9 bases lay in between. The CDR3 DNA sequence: TGTGCCAGCAGCTTAGGGGTTCGGGCTGGGGCCAACGTCCTGACTTTC. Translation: CASSLGVRAGANVLTF.